This T cell receptor beta chain stems from a study of sequential checkpoint blockade in melanoma. Study summary: TCRβ was sequenced from DNA of approximately 92 pretreatment tumors.

By share of the sample, this clone is medium-sized (0.01 to 0.1%). Repertoires were generated with immunoSEQ multiplex PCR, while TCRdb's copy carries only in-frame clones and drops some. The sample shows about 5,500 clones, roughly 18% of them seen only once. Sample treatment: randomized to nivolumab then ipilimumab (arm A) or the reverse (arm B). The germline gives CDR1 SGHNT, CDR2 YENEEA. The CDR3 totals 14 residues. V dropped 3 bases and J dropped 0 bases, with 8 bases sitting between them. The J gene is TRBJ1-2, the V gene TRBV11-3; D gene ambiguous. This receptor was taken from a human donor with melanoma. Specimen: tumor tissue (inferred from file names), collected from a patient given nivolumab and ipilimumab in sequence. The chain's CDR3 is CASSFGGTNYGYTF. In DNA, the CDR3 is TGTGCCAGCAGCTTCGGTGGAACTAACTATGGCTACACCTTC.